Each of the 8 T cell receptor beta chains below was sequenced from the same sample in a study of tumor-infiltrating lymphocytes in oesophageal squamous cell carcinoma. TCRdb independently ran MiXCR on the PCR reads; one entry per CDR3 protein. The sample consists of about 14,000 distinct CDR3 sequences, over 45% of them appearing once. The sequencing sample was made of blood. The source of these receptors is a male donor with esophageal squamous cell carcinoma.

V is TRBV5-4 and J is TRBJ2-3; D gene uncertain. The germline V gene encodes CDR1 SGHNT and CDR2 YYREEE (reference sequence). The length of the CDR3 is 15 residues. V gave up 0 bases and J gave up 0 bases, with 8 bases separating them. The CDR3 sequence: CASSLDSRSTDTQYF. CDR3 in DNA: TGTGCCAGCAGCTTGGATTCAAGGAGCACAGATACGCAGTATTTT. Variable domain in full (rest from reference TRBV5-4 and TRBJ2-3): ETGVTQSPTHLIKTRGQQVTLRCSSQSGHNTVSWYQQALGQGPQFIFQYYREEENGRGNFPPRFSGLQFPNYSSELNVNALELDDSALYLCASSLDSRSTDTQYFGPGTRLTVL.

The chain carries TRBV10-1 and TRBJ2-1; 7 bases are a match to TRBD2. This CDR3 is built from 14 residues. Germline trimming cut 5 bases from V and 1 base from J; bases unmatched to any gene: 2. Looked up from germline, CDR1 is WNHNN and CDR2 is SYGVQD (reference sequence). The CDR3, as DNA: TGCGCCAGCAGTCCGGGGGGATCCTACAATGAGCAGTTCTTC. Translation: CASSPGGSYNEQFF.

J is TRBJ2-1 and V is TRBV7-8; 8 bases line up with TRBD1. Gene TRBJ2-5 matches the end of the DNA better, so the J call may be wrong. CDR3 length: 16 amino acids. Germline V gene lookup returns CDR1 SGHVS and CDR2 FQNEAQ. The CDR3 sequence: CASSSPDQGAQETQYF. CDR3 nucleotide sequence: TGTGCCAGCAGTTCGCCGGACCAGGGGGCCCAAGAGACCCAGTACTTC.

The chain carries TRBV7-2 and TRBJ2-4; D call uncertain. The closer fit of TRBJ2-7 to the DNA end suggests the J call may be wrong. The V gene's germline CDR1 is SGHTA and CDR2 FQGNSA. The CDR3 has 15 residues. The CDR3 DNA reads TGTGCCAGCAGCTTCGGACCACTCGTCGGGTACGAGCAGTACTTC. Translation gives CASSFGPLVGYEQYF.

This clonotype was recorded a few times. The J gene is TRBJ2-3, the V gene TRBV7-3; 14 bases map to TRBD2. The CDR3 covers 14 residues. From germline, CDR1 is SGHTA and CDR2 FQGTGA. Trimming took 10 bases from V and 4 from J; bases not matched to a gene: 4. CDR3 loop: CANTGLAGADTQYF. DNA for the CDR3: TGTGCCAATACGGGACTAGCGGGAGCAGATACGCAGTATTTT.

The CDR3 protein is CASSLVRTSGATLTDTQYF. In nucleotides, the CDR3 is TGTGCCAGCAGCTTAGTTAGGACTAGCGGGGCCACCCTCACAGATACGCAGTATTTT. The J gene is TRBJ2-3, the V gene TRBV11-2; 12 bases align to TRBD2. The CDR3 has 19 residues. The trim removed 1 base at V and 2 bases at J, leaving 10 bases unmatched. The V gene's germline CDR1 is SGHAT and CDR2 FQNNGV.

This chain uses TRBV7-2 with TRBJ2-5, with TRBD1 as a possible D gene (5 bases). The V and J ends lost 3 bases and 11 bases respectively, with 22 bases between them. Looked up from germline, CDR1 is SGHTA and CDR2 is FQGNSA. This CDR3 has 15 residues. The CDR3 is CASSLGPAAYNEQYF. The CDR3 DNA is TGTGCCAGCAGCTTGGGGCCTGCGGCCTACAATGAGCAGTACTTC. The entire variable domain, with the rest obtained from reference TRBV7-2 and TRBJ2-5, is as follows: GAGVSQSPSNKVTEKGKDVELRCDPISGHTALYWYRQSLGQGLEFLIYFQGNSAPDKSGLPSDRFSAERTGGSVSTLTIQRTQQEDSAVYLCASSLGPAAYNEQYFGPGTRLLVL.

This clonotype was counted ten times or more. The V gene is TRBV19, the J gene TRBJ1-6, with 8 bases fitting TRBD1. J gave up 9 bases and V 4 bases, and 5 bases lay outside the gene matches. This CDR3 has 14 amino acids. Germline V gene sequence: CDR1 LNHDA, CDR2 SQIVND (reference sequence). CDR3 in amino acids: CASSTHRGSSPLHF. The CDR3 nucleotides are TGTGCCAGTAGTACCCACAGGGGGAGTTCACCCCTCCACTTT.